This T cell receptor beta chain was sequenced in a study of blood T cells in healthy people across ages. Notes on the study in general: Researchers deemed the diversity estimates from one million T cells underestimates.

In its sample, this clonotype was seen once. Its antigen is unknown. The authors ran a second PCR of roughly 6 to 12 cycles using a sample-barcoded 5' primer and a J-beta primer mix. One entry per CDR3 protein, called by TCRdb with MiXCR from the 5' RACE reads. This table holds fewer than 600,000 distinct CDR3 sequences, roughly a quarter found once. Investigators took around 10 milliliters of peripheral blood from every donor. The CDR3 runs 16 residues. Trimming pared 3 bases from V and 1 base from J, leaving 15 bases between. Germline V gene data show CDR1 as MDHEN and CDR2 as SYDVKM. These same data were also listed under a study on T cells of mothers and their children. That paper adds: Samples came from a few healthy Caucasian mothers and their six children.

The specimen was blood. This TCR was recovered from a boy aged 2 to 10 in good health. This sequence joins TRBV28 and TRBJ1-1; D is undetermined. The CDR3 protein is CASSFFSGRENTEAFF. CDR3 DNA: TGTGCCAGCAGTTTTTTTTCCGGGAGGGAGAACACTGAAGCTTTCTTT.